This T cell receptor (beta chain) is drawn from a study of radiation and T cells in renal cell carcinoma. The time point was: blood 4 weeks post-SBRT, at nephrectomy. The treatment here: 15 Gy SBRT to primary tumor, nephrectomy 4 weeks later. From germline, CDR1 is SGHAT and CDR2 FQNNGV. Between the trimmed V and J ends, which lost 5 bases and 2 bases, there was a span of 11 bases. The CDR3 length is 14 residues. Here immunoSEQ multiplex PCR was the method, and the copy in TCRdb shows in-frame clones only, minus some. The table records around 77,000 clones, around 78% of them present only once. The sample here was blood, taken from a patient whose treatment included radiotherapy and nephrectomy. The TCR originated in a woman aged 55 to 70 with renal cell carcinoma. The rearrangement uses TRBV11-2 and TRBJ2-3, with D uncertain. The DNA of the CDR3 is TGTGCCAGCAGCCCAGGAGTAGCCACAGATACGCAGTATTTT. This sequence encodes CASSPGVATDTQYF. The complete variable domain, with remaining parts taken from reference TRBV11-2 and TRBJ2-3, reads EAGVAQSPRYKIIEKRQSVAFWCNPISGHATLYWYQQILGQGPKLLIQFQNNGVVDDSQLPKDRFSAERLKGVDSTLKIQPAKLEDSAVYLCASSPGVATDTQYFGPGTRLTVL.